Listed below are T cell receptor beta chains from one sample, sequenced in a study of shared clonotypes between healthy human individuals. Here immunoSEQ multiplex PCR was the method, and the copy in TCRdb shows in-frame clones only, minus some. The sample consists of 2 million to 3 million clones, roughly 93% of them appearing once. What was sequenced was naive CD4+ T cells from PBMCs. The receptor set was obtained from a man between 18 and 35 years old in good health. Some clones in this sample may be carry-over from other donors' samples. Each CDR3 is given with its conserved first and last residue. Each record gives: clone size, V gene, D gene, J gene, CDR3 DNA, CDR3 protein. The D gene is left open where the match is weak. Not every row has a clone size; where given, it reads once, few, many or a size class.

clone_size: NA
v_call: TRBV6-1
d_call: NA
j_call: TRBJ1-5
cdr3_nt: TGTGCCAGCAGTGAAATAAGACCGGCAGCCCCGCACCAGCCCCAGCATTTT
cdr3_aa: CASSEIRPAAPHQPQHF

clone_size: NA
v_call: TRBV5-4
d_call: NA
j_call: TRBJ1-3
cdr3_nt: TGTGCCAGCAGCCCCGACGGGGCTAATTCTGGAAACACCATATATTTT
cdr3_aa: CASSPDGANSGNTIYF

clone_size: NA
v_call: TRBV6-4
d_call: TRBD1
j_call: TRBJ2-2
cdr3_nt: TGTGCCAGAGTCGGACAGGGGACCACCGGGGAGCTGTTTTTT
cdr3_aa: CARVGQGTTGELFF

clone_size: NA
v_call: TRBV9
d_call: NA
j_call: TRBJ2-7
cdr3_nt: TGTGCCAGCAGCGTTGGGGGGCACGTTAGCTCCTACGAGCAGTACTTC
cdr3_aa: CASSVGGHVSSYEQYF

clone_size: NA
v_call: TRBV4-2
d_call: TRBD1
j_call: TRBJ2-4
cdr3_nt: TGTGCCAGCAGCCAGCCGGGACAGGGGGGAAACATTCAGTACTTC
cdr3_aa: CASSQPGQGGNIQYF

clone_size: NA
v_call: TRBV28
d_call: NA
j_call: TRBJ1-1
cdr3_nt: TGTGCCAGCAGTTTATGGGGCGAAATGAAAGGGTCCGAAGCTTTCTTT
cdr3_aa: CASSLWGEMKGSEAFF

clone_size: NA
v_call: TRBV7-9
d_call: NA
j_call: TRBJ1-2
cdr3_nt: TGTGCCAGCAGTGGTCAGGGGAAACTCTATGGCTACACCTTC
cdr3_aa: CASSGQGKLYGYTF

clone_size: NA
v_call: TRBV5-1
d_call: TRBD1
j_call: TRBJ2-5
cdr3_nt: TGCGCCAGCAGCCCACAGGGGGCACCCGAAGAGACCCAGTACTTC
cdr3_aa: CASSPQGAPEETQYF

clone_size: NA
v_call: TRBV5-1
d_call: TRBD2
j_call: TRBJ2-1
cdr3_nt: TGCGCCAGCAGCGACCTTAGCGGGAGCTCCTACAATGAGCAGTTCTTC
cdr3_aa: CASSDLSGSSYNEQFF

clone_size: NA
v_call: TRBV28
d_call: NA
j_call: TRBJ2-3
cdr3_nt: TGTGCCAGCAGTGGAGGGGACACAGGCACAGATACGCAGTATTTT
cdr3_aa: CASSGGDTGTDTQYF

clone_size: NA
v_call: TRBV6-1
d_call: NA
j_call: TRBJ2-5
cdr3_nt: TGTGCCAGCAGTGAACGGGCCCCGGACCTAGAGACCCAGTACTTC
cdr3_aa: CASSERAPDLETQYF

clone_size: NA
v_call: TRBV5-4
d_call: TRBD2
j_call: TRBJ2-5
cdr3_nt: TGTGCCAGCAGTTTCAATAGCGGGAGGATGAAGACCCAGTACTTC
cdr3_aa: CASSFNSGRMKTQYF

clone_size: NA
v_call: TRBV27
d_call: NA
j_call: TRBJ2-5
cdr3_nt: TGTGCCAGCAGTTCGCCGCAGGAGCAAGAGACCCAGTACTTC
cdr3_aa: CASSSPQEQETQYF

clone_size: NA
v_call: TRBV2
d_call: NA
j_call: TRBJ2-7
cdr3_nt: TGTGCCATTGACTCTGCTTACACAACCTACGAGCAGTACTTC
cdr3_aa: CAIDSAYTTYEQYF

clone_size: NA
v_call: TRBV7-2
d_call: TRBD2
j_call: TRBJ2-7
cdr3_nt: TGTGCCAGCAGCTTAGGCTTAGCGGGAGTCAACGAGCAGTACTTC
cdr3_aa: CASSLGLAGVNEQYF

clone_size: NA
v_call: TRBV2
d_call: TRBD2
j_call: TRBJ2-2
cdr3_nt: TGTGCCAGCAGTGCTTCGTTAGCGGGAGGTATCGGGGAGCTGTTTTTT
cdr3_aa: CASSASLAGGIGELFF

clone_size: NA
v_call: TRBV28
d_call: NA
j_call: TRBJ1-1
cdr3_nt: TGTGCCAGCACCATACCACCGAACACTGAAGCTTTCTTT
cdr3_aa: CASTIPPNTEAFF

clone_size: NA
v_call: TRBV7-3
d_call: TRBD2
j_call: TRBJ2-6
cdr3_nt: TGTGCCAGCAGCTTAACTCAGGGAGGGGTATTTTCTGGGGCCAACGTCCTGACTTTC
cdr3_aa: CASSLTQGGVFSGANVLTF

clone_size: NA
v_call: TRBV5-1
d_call: TRBD2
j_call: TRBJ2-4
cdr3_nt: TGCGCCAGCAGCTTGGCCTCAGCGGGAGGGCCACGGGTTATTCAGTACTTC
cdr3_aa: CASSLASAGGPRVIQYF

clone_size: NA
v_call: TRBV5-6
d_call: NA
j_call: TRBJ1-1
cdr3_nt: TGTGCCAGCAGCTTTTTGGAGGGTAAGGGCACTGAAGCTTTCTTT
cdr3_aa: CASSFLEGKGTEAFF

clone_size: NA
v_call: TRBV28
d_call: NA
j_call: TRBJ2-7
cdr3_nt: TGTGCCAGCATTCGTCTAGTGCCAAGGGTCGAGCAGTACTTC
cdr3_aa: CASIRLVPRVEQYF

clone_size: NA
v_call: TRBV10-3
d_call: NA
j_call: TRBJ1-2
cdr3_nt: TGTGCCATCTCGACAGACGCCTATGGCTACACCTTC
cdr3_aa: CAISTDAYGYTF

clone_size: once
v_call: TRBV27
d_call: NA
j_call: TRBJ1-5
cdr3_nt: TGTGCCAGCAGTTTCGGGGACGGAAATCAGCCCCAGCATTTT
cdr3_aa: CASSFGDGNQPQHF

clone_size: NA
v_call: TRBV5-5
d_call: TRBD1
j_call: TRBJ2-7
cdr3_nt: TGTGCCAGCGCCGGGACAGCCGGCTCCTACGAGCAGTACTTC
cdr3_aa: CASAGTAGSYEQYF

clone_size: NA
v_call: TRBV2
d_call: TRBD1
j_call: TRBJ2-2
cdr3_nt: TGTGCCAGCAAGGGGGACAGGAACACCGGGGAGCTGTTTTTT
cdr3_aa: CASKGDRNTGELFF

clone_size: NA
v_call: TRBV30
d_call: NA
j_call: TRBJ1-1
cdr3_nt: TGTGCCTGGAGTGTACTGCCAAGAGGCACTGAAGCTTTCTTT
cdr3_aa: CAWSVLPRGTEAFF

clone_size: NA
v_call: TRBV9
d_call: TRBD2
j_call: TRBJ2-1
cdr3_nt: TGTGCCAGCAGCGGGACTAGCGGGAGCGTTGGTGAGCAGTTCTTC
cdr3_aa: CASSGTSGSVGEQFF

clone_size: NA
v_call: TRBV4-3
d_call: TRBD1
j_call: TRBJ2-7
cdr3_nt: TGCGCCAGCAGCCGGACACAGGGGGCGACCCACGAGCAGTACTTC
cdr3_aa: CASSRTQGATHEQYF

clone_size: NA
v_call: TRBV29-1
d_call: TRBD1
j_call: TRBJ2-3
cdr3_nt: TGCAGCGTAAGACCGGGACAGGGCCTCGATACGCAGTATTTT
cdr3_aa: CSVRPGQGLDTQYF

clone_size: NA
v_call: TRBV5-5
d_call: NA
j_call: TRBJ1-1
cdr3_nt: TGTGCCAGCAGCTTTGTGGCCGGGGGTGGCAACACTGAAGCTTTCTTT
cdr3_aa: CASSFVAGGGNTEAFF

clone_size: NA
v_call: TRBV19
d_call: NA
j_call: TRBJ2-3
cdr3_nt: TGTGCCAGTAGTATAAGCATAGTACCGGAGGATACGCAGTATTTT
cdr3_aa: CASSISIVPEDTQYF

clone_size: NA
v_call: TRBV7-8
d_call: NA
j_call: TRBJ2-3
cdr3_nt: TGTGCCAGCAGCCACAGGACAGGCACAGATACGCAGTATTTT
cdr3_aa: CASSHRTGTDTQYF